The T cell receptor beta chain under discussion was sequenced for a study of T cell responses to AZD1222 COVID-19 vaccine. This clone was counted ten times or more. Clones were sequenced by immunoSEQ multiplex PCR, and TCRdb holds only the in-frame ones, with some missing. The table shows more than 100,000 clones, with around nine tenths occurring only once. In germline, CDR1 is MNHEY, CDR2 SMNVEV (reference sequence). CDR3 size: 14 residues. V shed 5 bases and J 7 bases; nucleotides not matched to a gene: 9. The chain uses TRBV27 and TRBJ2-7; the match to TRBD1 covers 9 bases. This receptor was taken from an adult in good health. The specimen was peripheral blood, collected on day 0 of AZD1222 vaccination. The CDR3 loop reads CASSPKGTGMEQYF. The CDR3 DNA reads TGTGCCAGCAGTCCGAAGGGGACAGGGATGGAGCAGTACTTC.